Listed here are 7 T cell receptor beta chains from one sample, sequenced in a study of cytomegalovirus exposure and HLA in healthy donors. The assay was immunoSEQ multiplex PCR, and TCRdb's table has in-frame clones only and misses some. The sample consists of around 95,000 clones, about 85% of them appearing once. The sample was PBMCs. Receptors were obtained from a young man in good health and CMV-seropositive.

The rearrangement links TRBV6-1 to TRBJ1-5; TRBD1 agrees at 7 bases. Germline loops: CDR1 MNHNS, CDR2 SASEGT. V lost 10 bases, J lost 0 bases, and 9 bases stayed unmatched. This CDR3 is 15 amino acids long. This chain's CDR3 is CATADRYYSNQPQHF. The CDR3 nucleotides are TGTGCCACCGCGGACAGGTATTATAGCAATCAGCCCCAGCATTTT.

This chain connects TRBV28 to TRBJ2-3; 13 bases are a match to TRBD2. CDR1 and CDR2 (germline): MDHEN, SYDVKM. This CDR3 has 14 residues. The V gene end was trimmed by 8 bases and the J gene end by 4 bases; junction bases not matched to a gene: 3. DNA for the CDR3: TGTGCCAGCGGACTAGCGGGAGTAGCAGATACGCAGTATTTT. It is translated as CASGLAGVADTQYF.

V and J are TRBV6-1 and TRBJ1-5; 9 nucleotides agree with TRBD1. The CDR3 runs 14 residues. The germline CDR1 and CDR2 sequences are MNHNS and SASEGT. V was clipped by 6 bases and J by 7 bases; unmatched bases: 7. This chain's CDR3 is CASRKTGGLQPQHF. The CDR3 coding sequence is TGTGCCAGCAGGAAGACAGGGGGTTTGCAGCCCCAGCATTTT.

The CDR3 region has the DNA TGTGCCAGCAGCTCTGACAGGGTCCAAGAGACCCAGTACTTC. It yields the protein CASSSDRVQETQYF. The genes are TRBV7-8 and TRBJ2-5; 7 bases align to TRBD1. The germline CDR1 and CDR2 sequences are SGHVS and FQNEAQ. J lost 1 base, V lost 4 bases, and 3 bases had no gene match. There are 14 residues in the CDR3.

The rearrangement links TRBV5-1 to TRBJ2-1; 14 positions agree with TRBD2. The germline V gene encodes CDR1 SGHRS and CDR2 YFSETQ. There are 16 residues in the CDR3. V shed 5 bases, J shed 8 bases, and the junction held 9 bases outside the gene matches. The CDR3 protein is CASRGGLAGERDEQFF. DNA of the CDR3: TGCGCCAGCAGGGGGGGACTAGCGGGAGAACGTGATGAGCAGTTCTTC.

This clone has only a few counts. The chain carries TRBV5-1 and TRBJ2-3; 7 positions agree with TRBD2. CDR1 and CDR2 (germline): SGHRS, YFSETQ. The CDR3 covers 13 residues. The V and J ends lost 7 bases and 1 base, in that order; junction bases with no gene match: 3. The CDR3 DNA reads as TGCGCCAGCGGCGCGGGGGGCACAGATACGCAGTATTTT. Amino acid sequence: CASGAGGTDTQYF.

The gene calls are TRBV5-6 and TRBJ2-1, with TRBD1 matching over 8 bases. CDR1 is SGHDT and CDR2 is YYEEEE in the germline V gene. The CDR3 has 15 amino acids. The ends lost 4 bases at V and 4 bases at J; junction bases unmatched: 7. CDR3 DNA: TGTGCCAGCAGCGTGGACAGGGCTGCTTACAATGAGCAGTTCTTC. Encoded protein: CASSVDRAAYNEQFF.